A single T cell receptor beta chain is shown here with its context. Using immunoSEQ multiplex PCR, the repertoire was profiled, and TCRdb retains in-frame clones only, with some absent. The sample yields about 2.2 million clones, just under 95% seen once. This entry belongs to a study of shared clonotypes between healthy human individuals. The germline V gene encodes CDR1 MNHEY and CDR2 SMNVEV (reference sequence). The CDR3 consists of 17 residues. Trimming cost V 7 bases and J 0 bases, with 19 bases left between them. CD45RO-negative CD8 cells positively selected for CCR7 made up the naive population, which excluded terminally differentiated effector memory CD45RA+ cells.

The receptor was isolated from a man aged 18-30 years in good health. Some clones in this sample may be carry-over from other donors' samples. The sequenced material came from naive CD8+ T cells from PBMCs. The chain joins TRBV27 to TRBJ1-5; D remains ambiguous. The CDR3 nucleotides read TGTGCCAGCACCCCCTCAGTGCACGCATTTAGCAATCAGCCCCAGCATTTT. This codes for CASTPSVHAFSNQPQHF.